Listed below are T cell receptor beta chains from one sample, sequenced in a study of neoadjuvant nivolumab and ipilimumab in lung cancer. Only in-frame clones appear in the TCRdb table, and some are missing; sequencing was by immunoSEQ multiplex PCR. The data show about 27,000 clones, with 70% to 80% seen just once and 15% to 20% held by the top ten. The specimen comprised tumor tissue, sampled after neoadjuvant nivolumab, alone or with ipilimumab, at or shortly before surgery. The receptors derive from an adult with non-small cell lung cancer. The CDR3 runs from the conserved cysteine through the conserved F or W. The D gene is left open where the match is weak. Expanded clones get a size class; other rows say once, few or many, or leave the size out.

J gene,D gene,V gene,clone size,CDR3 protein,CDR3 DNA
TRBJ1-1,TRBD1,TRBV11-2,-,CASSPGGSESTEAFF,TGTGCCAGCAGCCCAGGGGGATCTGAGTCCACTGAAGCTTTCTTT
TRBJ2-3,TRBD2,TRBV11-3,-,CASSLGLAGGTDTQYF,TGTGCCAGCAGCTTAGGACTAGCGGGGGGCACAGATACGCAGTATTTT
TRBJ2-5,-,TRBV18,once,CASSPSQETQYF,TGTGCCAGCTCACCGTCCCAAGAGACCCAGTACTTC
TRBJ1-5,-,TRBV4-1,-,CASSQAEYSNQPQHF,TGCGCCAGCAGCCAAGCCGAGTATAGCAATCAGCCCCAGCATTTT
TRBJ1-2,-,TRBV5-1,-,CASSLGTEGYGYTF,TGCGCCAGCAGCTTGGGCACAGAGGGATATGGCTACACCTTC
TRBJ1-6,-,TRBV5-4,once,CASSLGGVRSLHF,TGTGCCAGCAGCTTGGGGGGGGTGCGGTCCCTCCACTTT
TRBJ1-5,TRBD1,TRBV12-5,once,CASGTGQPNQPQHF,TGTGCTAGTGGGACGGGACAGCCTAATCAGCCCCAGCATTTT
TRBJ2-3,-,TRBV9,-,CASSVGAGAGADTQYF,TGTGCCAGCAGCGTAGGCGCAGGGGCGGGTGCAGATACGCAGTATTTT
TRBJ2-1,-,TRBV5-5,-,CASSADVTYNEQFF,TGTGCCAGCAGCGCGGACGTTACTTACAATGAGCAGTTCTTC
TRBJ2-3,-,TRBV10-3,few,CAIRRGTDRSDTQYF,TGTGCCATCAGGCGGGGGACAGATCGATCAGATACGCAGTATTTT
TRBJ2-2,-,TRBV18,-,CASSPRWDQLLFF,TGTGCCAGCTCACCACGGTGGGACCAGCTCCTGTTTTTT
TRBJ2-4,-,TRBV18,-,CASSPPAGLGKNIQYF,TGTGCCAGCTCACCACCGGCTGGGCTTGGCAAAAACATTCAGTACTTC
TRBJ1-2,-,TRBV13,once,CASSLVSVRDGYTF,TGTGCCAGCAGCTTAGTGTCGGTGAGGGATGGCTACACCTTC
TRBJ2-7,-,TRBV29-1,-,CSASWTGNYEQYF,TGCAGCGCCTCCTGGACGGGAAACTACGAGCAGTACTTC
TRBJ2-2,-,TRBV2,medium-sized,CASRWGAGELFF,TGTGCCAGCAGGTGGGGGGCCGGGGAGCTGTTTTTT
TRBJ1-1,-,TRBV4-1,-,CASSQDYQGEAFF,TGCGCCAGCAGCCAAGATTACCAGGGTGAAGCTTTCTTT
TRBJ1-6,-,TRBV10-3,-,CAISESTSQAGSPLHF,TGTGCCATCAGTGAGTCGACCAGCCAAGCGGGTTCACCCCTCCACTTT
TRBJ1-2,TRBD1,TRBV6-6,-,CASSHGTGEVYGYTF,TGTGCCAGCAGTCACGGGACAGGTGAAGTCTATGGCTACACCTTC
TRBJ1-1,-,TRBV6-1,once,CASSVSPGTNTEAFF,TGTGCCAGCAGTGTTTCCCCCGGGACAAACACTGAAGCTTTCTTT
TRBJ1-6,TRBD1,TRBV5-4,-,CASSHDREYSVNSPLHF,TGTGCCAGCAGCCATGACAGGGAGTATTCGGTGAATTCACCCCTCCACTTT
TRBJ2-4,-,TRBV6-6,-,CASGGGNIQYF,TGTGCCAGCGGGGGCGGAAACATTCAGTACTTC
TRBJ2-1,TRBD1,TRBV5-1,-,CASSTQGSLGNEQFF,TGCGCCAGCAGCACACAGGGGTCCTTGGGCAATGAGCAGTTCTTC
TRBJ1-1,-,TRBV6-5,few,CATKTANTEAFF,TGTGCCACTAAGACGGCGAACACTGAGGCTTTCTTT
TRBJ1-2,-,TRBV6-1,-,CASSEGQGLYGYTF,TGTGCCAGCAGTGAAGGGCAGGGTTTATATGGCTACACCTTC
TRBJ2-5,TRBD2,TRBV20-1,-,CSARAGETQYF,TGCAGTGCAAGAGCGGGGGAGACCCAGTACTTC
TRBJ1-4,TRBD1,TRBV4-2,-,CASSQGDRGFRATNEKLFF,TGTGCCAGCAGCCAAGGGGACAGGGGTTTTCGGGCAACTAATGAAAAACTGTTTTTT
TRBJ2-5,-,TRBV9,-,CASSKNEGRETQYF,TGTGCCAGCAGCAAAAACGAGGGGAGGGAGACCCAGTACTTC
TRBJ1-2,TRBD1,TRBV7-9,-,CASSLDGQGAIYGYTF,TGTGCCAGCAGCTTAGATGGACAGGGGGCCATCTATGGCTACACCTTC
TRBJ2-1,-,TRBV11-2,few,CASSLDGMGGGQSYNEQFF,TGTGCCAGCAGCTTAGATGGGATGGGCGGGGGCCAAAGCTACAATGAGCAGTTCTTC
TRBJ2-7,TRBD2,TRBV5-1,few,CASSLALAGGYEQYF,TGCGCCAGCAGCTTGGCTCTAGCGGGGGGCTACGAGCAGTACTTC
TRBJ2-2,-,TRBV7-9,-,CASSARDPTNTGELFF,TGTGCCAGCAGCGCCCGGGACCCAACGAACACCGGGGAGCTGTTTTTT
TRBJ2-2,TRBD1,TRBV5-4,-,CASSRTGGFGELFF,TGTGCCAGCAGCCGGACAGGGGGCTTCGGGGAGCTGTTTTTT
TRBJ1-6,-,TRBV11-2,-,CASSLGSSSYNSPLHF,TGTGCCAGCAGCTTAGGTTCGAGCTCCTATAATTCACCCCTCCACTTT
TRBJ2-3,-,TRBV4-2,-,CASSLTAFSTDTQYF,TGTGCCAGCAGCCTGACTGCCTTTAGCACAGATACGCAGTATTTT
TRBJ1-4,-,TRBV7-9,-,CASSSRVGVNEKLFF,TGTGCCAGCAGCTCCCGCGTGGGGGTTAATGAAAAACTGTTTTTT
TRBJ1-2,-,TRBV4-2,-,CASSQDYERNYGYTF,TGTGCCAGCAGCCAAGATTATGAACGGAACTATGGCTACACCTTC
TRBJ2-1,-,TRBV6-5,-,CASSLPNEQFF,TGTGCCAGCAGCCTACCCAATGAGCAGTTCTTC
TRBJ2-4,TRBD1,TRBV5-6,-,CASSHPEGQGGLAKNIQYF,TGTGCCAGCAGCCACCCCGAGGGACAGGGGGGCCTAGCCAAAAACATTCAGTACTTC
TRBJ1-4,TRBD1,TRBV6-1,-,CASSARGGTNEKLFF,TGTGCCAGCAGCGCCAGGGGGGGAACTAATGAAAAACTGTTTTTT
TRBJ1-5,-,TRBV7-8,few,CASSLLIQPQHF,TGTGCCAGCAGCTTACTGATTCAGCCCCAGCATTTT
TRBJ1-2,TRBD1,TRBV4-2,-,CASSPGQTHYGYTF,TGTGCCAGCAGCCCGGGACAGACCCACTATGGCTACACCTTC
TRBJ2-1,TRBD1,TRBV18,-,CASFLEDRADNEQFF,TGTGCCAGCTTCCTAGAGGACAGGGCTGACAATGAGCAGTTCTTC
TRBJ2-6,-,TRBV11-2,-,CASSWSSTGANVLTF,TGTGCCAGCAGCTGGTCTTCAACCGGGGCCAACGTCCTGACTTTC
TRBJ2-7,TRBD1,TRBV14,-,CASSQDFGTGGNEQYF,TGTGCCAGCAGCCAAGATTTCGGGACAGGGGGCAACGAGCAGTACTTC
TRBJ2-1,-,TRBV7-2,-,CASSFFRGKDEQFF,TGTGCCAGCAGCTTTTTTCGGGGGAAGGATGAGCAGTTCTTC
TRBJ1-3,TRBD1,TRBV5-1,-,CASSYGQVDSGNTIYF,TGCGCCAGCAGCTATGGACAGGTCGACTCTGGAAACACCATATATTTT